This TCR beta chain was profiled in a study of CD4 T cells in relation to SARS-CoV-2 and coronaviruses. Findings and limits, study-wide: In roughly 61% of donors, memory CD4+ clonotypes crossrecognized SARS-CoV-2 and at least one common cold coronavirus spike.

CD4+ T cells from unexposed donors were obtained before the COVID-19 pandemic (2011-2018). CD4+ T cells were isolated from the cells after 10 days of culture. A note on this clone: Its matching antigen is unknown.

Assay used: immunoSEQ multiplex PCR; TCRdb lists only in-frame clones, some missing. The table records about 19,000 clones, 77% of them present only once. The sequence was collected from a human donor in good health. Sequenced sample: CD4+ T cells from PBMCs, cultured in vitro.

CDR3 DNA sequence: TGCAGTGCTCCCCACCAGACTGAAGCTTTCTTT. Translating gives CSAPHQTEAFF. The chain joins TRBV20-1 to TRBJ1-1; D gene uncertain. CDR3 length equals 11 residues. Germline CDR1 reads DFQATT; CDR2 reads SNEGSKA (reference sequence). Trimming removed 5 bases at V and 5 bases at J, with 9 bases between.